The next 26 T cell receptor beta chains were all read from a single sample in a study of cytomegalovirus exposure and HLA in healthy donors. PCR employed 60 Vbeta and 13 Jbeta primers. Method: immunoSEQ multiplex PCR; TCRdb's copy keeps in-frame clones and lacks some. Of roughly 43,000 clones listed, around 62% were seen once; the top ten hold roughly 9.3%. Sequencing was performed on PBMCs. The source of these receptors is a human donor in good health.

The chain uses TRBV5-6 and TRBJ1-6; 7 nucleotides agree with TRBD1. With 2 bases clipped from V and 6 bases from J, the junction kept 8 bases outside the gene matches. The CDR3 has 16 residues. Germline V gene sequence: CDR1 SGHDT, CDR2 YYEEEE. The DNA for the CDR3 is TGTGCCAGCAGCTTCGACAAGGGACAGCTTAATTCACCCCTCCACTTT. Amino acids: CASSFDKGQLNSPLHF.

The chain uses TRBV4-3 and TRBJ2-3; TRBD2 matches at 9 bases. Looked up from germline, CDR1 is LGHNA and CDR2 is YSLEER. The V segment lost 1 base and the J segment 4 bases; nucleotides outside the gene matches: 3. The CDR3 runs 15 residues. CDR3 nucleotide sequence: TGCGCCAGCAGCCAAGGGGCTAGCGGGGCAGATACGCAGTATTTT. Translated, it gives CASSQGASGADTQYF.

The CDR3 DNA reads as TGTGCCACCAGCTACCGGGACACACAATCCTACGAGCAGTACTTC. Translated: CATSYRDTQSYEQYF. This chain links TRBV15 with TRBJ2-7; D may be TRBD1 (6 bases). Trimming cost V 5 bases and J 1 base, with 15 bases left between them. CDR3 length equals 15 residues. Germline CDR1 and CDR2: LNHNV and YYDKDF (reference sequence).

CDR3 DNA: TGTGCCAGCAGGGGGGACACCTATGGCTACACCTTC. Translating gives CASRGDTYGYTF. V and J are TRBV6-5 and TRBJ1-2, with a weak D call TRBD1 (6 bases). This CDR3 is built from 12 residues. V lost 6 bases, J lost 4 bases, and 9 bases lay in between. Germline V gene data show CDR1 as MNHEY and CDR2 as SVGAGI.

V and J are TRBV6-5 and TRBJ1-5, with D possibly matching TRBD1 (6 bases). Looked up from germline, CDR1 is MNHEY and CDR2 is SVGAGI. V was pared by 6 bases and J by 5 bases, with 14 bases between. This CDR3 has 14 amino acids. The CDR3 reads CASRRAGAHQPQHF. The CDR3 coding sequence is TGTGCCAGCAGGCGCGCGGGGGCCCATCAGCCCCAGCATTTT.

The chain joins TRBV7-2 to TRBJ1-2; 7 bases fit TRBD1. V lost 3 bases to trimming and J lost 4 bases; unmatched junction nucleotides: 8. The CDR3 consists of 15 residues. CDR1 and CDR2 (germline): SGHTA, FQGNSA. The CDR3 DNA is TGTGCCAGCAGCTTTCGGGACAGCATGTCCTATGGCTACACCTTC. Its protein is CASSFRDSMSYGYTF.

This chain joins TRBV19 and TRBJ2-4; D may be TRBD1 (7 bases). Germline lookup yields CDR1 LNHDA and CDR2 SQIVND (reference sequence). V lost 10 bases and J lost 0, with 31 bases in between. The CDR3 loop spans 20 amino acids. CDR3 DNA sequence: TGTGCCACCAACCGGACCGGCGGGACAGCTACCAGATTAGCCAAAAACATTCAGTACTTC. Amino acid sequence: CATNRTGGTATRLAKNIQYF. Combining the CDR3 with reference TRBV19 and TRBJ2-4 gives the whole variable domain DGGITQSPKYLFRKEGQNVTLSCEQNLNHDAMYWYRQDPGQGLRLIYYSQIVNDFQKGDIAEGYSVSREKKESFPLTVTSAQKNPTAFYLCATNRTGGTATRLAKNIQYFGAGTRLSVL.

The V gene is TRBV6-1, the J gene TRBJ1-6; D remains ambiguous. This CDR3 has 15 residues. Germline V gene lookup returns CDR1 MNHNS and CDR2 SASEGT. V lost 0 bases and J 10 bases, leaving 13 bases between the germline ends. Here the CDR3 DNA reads TGTGCCAGCAGTGAAGCACCGGCCCGGGGATCACCCCTCCACTTT. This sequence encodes CASSEAPARGSPLHF.

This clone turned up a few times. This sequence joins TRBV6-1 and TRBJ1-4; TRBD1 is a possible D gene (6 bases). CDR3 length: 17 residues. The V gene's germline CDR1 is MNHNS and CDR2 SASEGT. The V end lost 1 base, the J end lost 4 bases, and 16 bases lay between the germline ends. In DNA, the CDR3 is TGTGCCAGCAGTGAAGGTCGCGACAGGAGCCTTAATGAAAAACTGTTTTTT. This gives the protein CASSEGRDRSLNEKLFF.

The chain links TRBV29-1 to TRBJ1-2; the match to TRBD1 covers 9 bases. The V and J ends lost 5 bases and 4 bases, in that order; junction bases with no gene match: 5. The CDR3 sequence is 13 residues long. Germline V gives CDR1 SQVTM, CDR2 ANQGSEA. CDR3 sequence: CSVLTGGLYGYTF. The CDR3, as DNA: TGCAGCGTTCTTACAGGGGGCCTCTATGGCTACACCTTC.

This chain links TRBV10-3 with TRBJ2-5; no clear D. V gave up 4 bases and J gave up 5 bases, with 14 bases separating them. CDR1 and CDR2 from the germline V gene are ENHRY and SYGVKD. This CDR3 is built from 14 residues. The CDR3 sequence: CAISGENPWETQYF. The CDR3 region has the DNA TGTGCCATCAGTGGCGAAAATCCGTGGGAGACCCAGTACTTC.

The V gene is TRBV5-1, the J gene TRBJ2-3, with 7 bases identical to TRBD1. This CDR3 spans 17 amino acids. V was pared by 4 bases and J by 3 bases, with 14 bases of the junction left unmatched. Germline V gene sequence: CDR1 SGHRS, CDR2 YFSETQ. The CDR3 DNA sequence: TGCGCCAGCAGCCTATCGCCGACAGGGTTCAGAACAGATACGCAGTATTTT. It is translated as CASSLSPTGFRTDTQYF.

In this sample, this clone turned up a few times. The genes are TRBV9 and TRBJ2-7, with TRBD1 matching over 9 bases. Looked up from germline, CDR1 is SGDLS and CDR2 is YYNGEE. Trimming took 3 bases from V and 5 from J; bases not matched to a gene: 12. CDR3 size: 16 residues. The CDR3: CASSAGIGTGSHEQYF. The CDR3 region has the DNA TGTGCCAGCAGCGCGGGAATCGGGACAGGGTCCCACGAGCAGTACTTC.

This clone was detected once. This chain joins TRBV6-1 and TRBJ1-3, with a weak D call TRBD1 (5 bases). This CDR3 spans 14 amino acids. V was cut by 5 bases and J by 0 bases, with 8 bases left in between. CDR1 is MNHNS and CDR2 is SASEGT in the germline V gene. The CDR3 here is CASSRGYSGNTIYF. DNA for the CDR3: TGTGCCAGCAGTCGGGGGTACTCTGGAAACACCATATATTTT.

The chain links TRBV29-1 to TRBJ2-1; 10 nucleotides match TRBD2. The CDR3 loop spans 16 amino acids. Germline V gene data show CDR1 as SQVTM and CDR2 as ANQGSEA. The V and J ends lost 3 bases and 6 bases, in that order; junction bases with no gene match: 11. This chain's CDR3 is CSVDRTQRGGPNEQFF. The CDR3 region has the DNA TGCAGCGTTGATCGAACCCAGCGGGGGGGCCCCAATGAGCAGTTCTTC.

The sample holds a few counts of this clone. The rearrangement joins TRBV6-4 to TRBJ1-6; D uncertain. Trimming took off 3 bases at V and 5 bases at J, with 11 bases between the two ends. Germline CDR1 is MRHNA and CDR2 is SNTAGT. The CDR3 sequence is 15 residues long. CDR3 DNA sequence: TGTGCCAGCAGTGAGAGGCTTTCGGATAATTCACCCCTCCACTTT. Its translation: CASSERLSDNSPLHF.

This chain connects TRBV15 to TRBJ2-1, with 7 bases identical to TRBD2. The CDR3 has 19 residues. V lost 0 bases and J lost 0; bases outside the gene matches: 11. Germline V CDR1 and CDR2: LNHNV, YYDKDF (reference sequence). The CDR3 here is CATSRDMQGGGDSYNEQFF. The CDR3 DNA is TGTGCCACCAGCAGAGATATGCAGGGCGGGGGAGACTCCTACAATGAGCAGTTCTTC.

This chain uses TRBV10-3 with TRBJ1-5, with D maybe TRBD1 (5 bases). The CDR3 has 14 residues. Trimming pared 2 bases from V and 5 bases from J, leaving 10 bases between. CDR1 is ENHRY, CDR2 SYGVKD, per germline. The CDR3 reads CAISEIGHDQPQHF. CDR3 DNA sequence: TGTGCCATCAGTGAGATAGGACATGATCAGCCCCAGCATTTT.

Written as DNA, the CDR3 is TGTGCCAGCAGTTCGACACAGCCTCCCCAGCATTTT. Protein: CASSSTQPPQHF. V gene TRBV6-6 combines with J gene TRBJ1-5; D gene ambiguous. CDR1 is MNHNY and CDR2 is SVGAGI in the germline V gene (reference sequence). V lost 4 bases and J 10 bases, leaving 11 bases between the germline ends. The CDR3 is 12 amino acids.

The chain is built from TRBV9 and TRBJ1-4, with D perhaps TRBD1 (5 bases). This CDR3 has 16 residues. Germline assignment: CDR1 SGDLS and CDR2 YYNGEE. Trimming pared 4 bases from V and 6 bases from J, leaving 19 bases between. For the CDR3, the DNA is TGTGCCAGCAGCCCATGGGGGGGGACGAAATATGAAAAACTGTTTTTT. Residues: CASSPWGGTKYEKLFF.

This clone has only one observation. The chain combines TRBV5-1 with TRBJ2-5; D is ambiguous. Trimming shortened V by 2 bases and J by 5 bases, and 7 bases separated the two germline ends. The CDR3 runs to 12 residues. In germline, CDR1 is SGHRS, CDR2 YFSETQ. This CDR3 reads CASSFERETQYF. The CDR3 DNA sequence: TGCGCCAGCAGCTTTGAGAGGGAGACCCAGTACTTC.

The CDR3 loop reads CASSHGTGTSYEQYF. The DNA of the CDR3 is TGCGCCAGCAGCCATGGGACAGGAACCTCCTACGAGCAGTACTTC. V usage is TRBV4-1 and J usage is TRBJ2-7; 8 bases line up with TRBD1. Per the germline V gene, CDR1 is MGHRA and CDR2 is YSYEKL. J gave up 0 bases and V 3 bases, and 4 bases lay outside the gene matches. The CDR3 is 15 amino acids.

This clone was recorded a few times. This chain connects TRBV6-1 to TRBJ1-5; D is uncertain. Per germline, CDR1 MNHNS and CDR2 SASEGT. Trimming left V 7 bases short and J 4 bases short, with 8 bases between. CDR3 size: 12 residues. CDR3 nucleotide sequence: TGTGCCAGCATGACATGGAATCAGCCCCAGCATTTT. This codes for CASMTWNQPQHF.

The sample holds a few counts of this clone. CDR3 region: CSVGDRSNQPQHF. In DNA, the CDR3 is TGCAGCGTTGGAGACAGGAGCAATCAGCCCCAGCATTTT. The chain joins TRBV29-1 to TRBJ1-5; D might be TRBD1 (6 bases). This CDR3 is 13 amino acids long. Germline V gene lookup returns CDR1 SQVTM and CDR2 ANQGSEA. The V gene lost 4 bases and the J gene lost 1 base, with 8 bases spanning the gap.

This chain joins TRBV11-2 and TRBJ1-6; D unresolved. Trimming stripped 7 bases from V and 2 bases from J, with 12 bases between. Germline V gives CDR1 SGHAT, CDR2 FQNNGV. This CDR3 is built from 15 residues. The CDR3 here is CASTRGRTYNSPLHF. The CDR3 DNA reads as TGTGCCAGCACCAGAGGTCGAACCTATAATTCACCCCTCCACTTT.

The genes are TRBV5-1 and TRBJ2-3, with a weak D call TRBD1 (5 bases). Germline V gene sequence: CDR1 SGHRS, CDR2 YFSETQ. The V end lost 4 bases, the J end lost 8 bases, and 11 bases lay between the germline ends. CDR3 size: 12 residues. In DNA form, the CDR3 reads TGCGCCAGCAGCCCAGGGCCCGGTACGCAGTATTTT. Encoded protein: CASSPGPGTQYF.